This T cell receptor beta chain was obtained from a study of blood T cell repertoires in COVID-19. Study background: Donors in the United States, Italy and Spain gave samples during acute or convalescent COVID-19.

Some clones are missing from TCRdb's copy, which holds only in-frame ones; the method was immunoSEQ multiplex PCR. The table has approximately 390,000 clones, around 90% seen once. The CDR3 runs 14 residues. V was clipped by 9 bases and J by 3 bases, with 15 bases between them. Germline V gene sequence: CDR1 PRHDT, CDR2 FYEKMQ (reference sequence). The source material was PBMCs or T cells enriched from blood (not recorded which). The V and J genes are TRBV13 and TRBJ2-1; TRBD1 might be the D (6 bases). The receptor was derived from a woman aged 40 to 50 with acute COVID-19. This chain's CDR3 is CASRDTGVYNEQFF. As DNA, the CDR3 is TGTGCCAGTAGGGACACTGGGGTCTACAATGAGCAGTTCTTC. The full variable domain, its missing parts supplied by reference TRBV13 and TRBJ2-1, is AAGVIQSPRHLIKEKRETATLKCYPIPRHDTVYWYQQGPGQDPQFLISFYEKMQSDKGSIPDRFSAQQFSDYHSELNMSSLELGDSALYFCASRDTGVYNEQFFGPGTRLTVL.